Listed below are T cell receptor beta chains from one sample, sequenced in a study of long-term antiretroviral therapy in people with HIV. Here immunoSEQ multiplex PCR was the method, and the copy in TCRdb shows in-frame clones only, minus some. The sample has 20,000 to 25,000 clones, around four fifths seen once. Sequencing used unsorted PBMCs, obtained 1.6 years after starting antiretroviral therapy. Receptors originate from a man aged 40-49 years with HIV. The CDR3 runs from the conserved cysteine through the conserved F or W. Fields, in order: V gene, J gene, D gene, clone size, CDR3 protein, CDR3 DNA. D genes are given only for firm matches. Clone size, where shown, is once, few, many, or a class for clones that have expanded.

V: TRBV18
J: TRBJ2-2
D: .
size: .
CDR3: CASSRAVQTGELFF
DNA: TGTGCCAGCTCACGGGCGGTGCAGACCGGGGAGCTGTTTTTT

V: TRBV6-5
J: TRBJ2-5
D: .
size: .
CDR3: CASSYNGETQYF
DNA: TGTGCCAGCAGTTACAATGGAGAGACCCAGTACTTC

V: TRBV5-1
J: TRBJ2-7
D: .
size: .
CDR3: CASSLEGSSGEQYF
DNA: TGCGCCAGCAGCTTGGAAGGGTCTTCCGGGGAGCAGTACTTC

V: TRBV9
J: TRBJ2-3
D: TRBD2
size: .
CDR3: CASSQTSGGTDTQYF
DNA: TGTGCCAGCAGCCAGACTAGCGGGGGGACAGATACGCAGTATTTT

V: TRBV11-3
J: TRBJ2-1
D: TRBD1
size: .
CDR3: CASSPTGPLGEQFF
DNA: TGTGCCAGCAGCCCGACAGGGCCCCTAGGTGAGCAGTTCTTC

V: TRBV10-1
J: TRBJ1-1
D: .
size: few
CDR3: CASRKQGSTEAFF
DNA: TGCGCCAGCAGGAAACAGGGAAGTACTGAAGCTTTCTTT

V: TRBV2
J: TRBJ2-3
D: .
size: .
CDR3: CASSEDRNTQYF
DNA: TGTGCCAGCAGTGAAGACAGGAATACGCAGTATTTT

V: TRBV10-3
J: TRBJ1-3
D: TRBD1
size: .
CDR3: CAASTGTGNTIYF
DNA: TGTGCCGCCTCGACAGGGACTGGAAACACCATATATTTT

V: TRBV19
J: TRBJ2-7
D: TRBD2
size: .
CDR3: CASSIGTSGSYEQYF
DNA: TGTGCCAGTAGTATCGGGACTAGCGGGAGCTACGAGCAGTACTTC

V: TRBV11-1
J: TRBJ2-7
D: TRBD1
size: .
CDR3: CASSLQQGAAYEQYF
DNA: TGTGCCAGCAGCTTACAACAGGGGGCGGCCTACGAGCAGTACTTC

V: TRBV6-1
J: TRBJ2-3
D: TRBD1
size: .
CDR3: CASSEDRGLVTDTQYF
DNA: TGTGCCAGCAGTGAGGACAGGGGTTTGGTCACAGATACGCAGTATTTT

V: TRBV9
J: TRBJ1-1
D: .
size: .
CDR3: CASSVEEGRTNTEAFF
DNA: TGTGCCAGCAGCGTAGAGGAGGGCAGGACAAACACTGAAGCTTTCTTT

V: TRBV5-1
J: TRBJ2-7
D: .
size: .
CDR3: CASSIRDTPTFEQYF
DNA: TGCGCCAGCAGCATTCGGGATACCCCTACCTTCGAGCAGTACTTC

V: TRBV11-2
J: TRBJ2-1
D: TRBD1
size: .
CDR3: CASSLVSTGLPSYNEQFF
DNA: TGTGCCAGCAGCTTAGTATCGACAGGGCTTCCCTCCTACAATGAGCAGTTCTTC

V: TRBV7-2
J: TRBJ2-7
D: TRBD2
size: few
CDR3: CASSFSGTTYEQYF
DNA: TGTGCCAGCAGCTTTAGCGGGACCACCTACGAGCAGTACTTC

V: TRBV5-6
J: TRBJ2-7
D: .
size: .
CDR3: CASSLGSTYEQYF
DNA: TGTGCCAGCAGCTTGGGGAGCACCTACGAGCAGTACTTC

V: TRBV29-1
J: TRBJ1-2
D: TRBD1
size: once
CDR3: CSVRTGDHYGYTF
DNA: TGCAGCGTGCGGACAGGGGATCACTATGGCTACACCTTC

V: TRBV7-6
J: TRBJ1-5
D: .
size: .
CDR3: CASSLDDSGNQPQHF
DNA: TGTGCCAGCAGCTTAGACGACAGCGGCAATCAGCCCCAGCATTTT

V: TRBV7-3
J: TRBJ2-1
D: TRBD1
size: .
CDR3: CASSLRSSTGYNEQFF
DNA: TGTGCCAGCAGCTTGAGGTCCTCGACAGGGTACAATGAGCAGTTCTTC

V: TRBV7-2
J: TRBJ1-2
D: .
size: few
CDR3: CASRPTDHYGYTF
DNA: TGTGCCAGCAGGCCCACCGATCACTATGGCTACACCTTC

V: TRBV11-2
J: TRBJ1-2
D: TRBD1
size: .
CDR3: CASRRQGAWLGYTF
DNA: TGTGCCAGCAGACGACAGGGGGCGTGGTTGGGCTACACCTTC

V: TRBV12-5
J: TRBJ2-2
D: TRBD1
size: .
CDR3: CASGPVTGGNTGELFF
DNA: TGTGCTAGTGGTCCCGTAACAGGGGGGAACACCGGGGAGCTGTTTTTT

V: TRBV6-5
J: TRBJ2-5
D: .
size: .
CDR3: CASSLQGREETQYF
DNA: TGTGCCAGCAGTCTACAGGGTAGGGAAGAGACCCAGTACTTC

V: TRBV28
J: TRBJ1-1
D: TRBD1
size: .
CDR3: CASSPPGQGGTEAFF
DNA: TGTGCCAGCAGTCCCCCGGGACAGGGAGGCACTGAAGCTTTCTTT

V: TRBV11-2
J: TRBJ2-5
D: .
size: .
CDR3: CASSSGAGRPSQETQYF
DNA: TGTGCCAGCAGCTCCGGAGCCGGGCGCCCCAGCCAAGAGACCCAGTACTTC

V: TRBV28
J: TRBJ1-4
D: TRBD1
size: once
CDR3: CASTRGRNWEKLFF
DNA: TGTGCCAGCACCAGGGGGCGTAATTGGGAAAAACTGTTTTTT

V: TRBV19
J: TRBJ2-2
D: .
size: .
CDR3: CASSSRPLANTGELFF
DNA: TGTGCCAGTAGCTCGAGGCCTTTAGCGAACACCGGGGAGCTGTTTTTT

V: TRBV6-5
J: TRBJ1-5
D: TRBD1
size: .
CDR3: CASRPGTGSNQPQHF
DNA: TGTGCCAGCAGACCCGGGACAGGGAGCAATCAGCCCCAGCATTTT

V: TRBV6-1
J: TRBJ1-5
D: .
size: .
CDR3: CASSEAIPGYGGNQPQHF
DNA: TGTGCCAGCAGTGAAGCGATCCCAGGGTATGGAGGCAATCAGCCCCAGCATTTT

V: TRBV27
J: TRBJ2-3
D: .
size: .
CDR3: CASSLLRPTSTDTQYF
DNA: TGTGCCAGCAGTCTCCTCCGACCGACAAGCACAGATACGCAGTATTTT

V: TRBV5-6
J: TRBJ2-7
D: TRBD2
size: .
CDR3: CASSPPGTGGLAGAYEQYF
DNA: TGTGCCAGCAGCCCCCCGGGGACAGGAGGACTAGCGGGGGCCTACGAGCAGTACTTC

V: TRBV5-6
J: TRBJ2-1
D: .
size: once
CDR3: CASSLGGGAYNEQFF
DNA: TGTGCCAGCAGCTTGGGTGGGGGTGCCTACAATGAGCAGTTCTTC

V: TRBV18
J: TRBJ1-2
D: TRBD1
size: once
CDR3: CASSPLPTGNYGYTF
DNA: TGTGCCAGCTCACCATTACCGACAGGGAACTATGGCTACACCTTC

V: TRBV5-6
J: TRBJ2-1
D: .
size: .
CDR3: CASSLVRENNEQFF
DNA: TGTGCCAGCAGCTTGGTAAGGGAGAACAATGAGCAGTTCTTC

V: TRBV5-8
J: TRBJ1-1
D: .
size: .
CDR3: CASSLGRVSNTEAFF
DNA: TGTGCCAGCAGCTTGGGTCGGGTTTCGAACACTGAAGCTTTCTTT

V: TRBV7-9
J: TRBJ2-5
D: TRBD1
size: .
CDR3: CASSQLSPGQRQETQYF
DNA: TGTGCCAGCAGCCAACTCAGTCCGGGACAGAGGCAAGAGACCCAGTACTTC

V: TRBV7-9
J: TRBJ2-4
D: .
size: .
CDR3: CASSLGSLAKNIQYF
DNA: TGTGCCAGCAGCCTGGGCAGTTTAGCCAAAAACATTCAGTACTTC

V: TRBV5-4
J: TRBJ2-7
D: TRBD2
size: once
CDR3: CASSLRLAGVDEQYF
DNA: TGTGCCAGCAGCTTGAGACTAGCGGGAGTCGATGAGCAGTACTTC

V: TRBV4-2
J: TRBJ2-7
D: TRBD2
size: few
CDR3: CASSQEGLAFSYEQYF
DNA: TGTGCCAGCAGCCAAGAGGGACTAGCGTTCTCCTACGAGCAGTACTTC

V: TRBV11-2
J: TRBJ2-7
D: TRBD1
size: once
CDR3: CASSPVGQGYEQYF
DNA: TGTGCCAGCAGCCCGGTCGGACAGGGCTACGAGCAGTACTTC

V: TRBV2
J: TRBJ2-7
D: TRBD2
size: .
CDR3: CASSELGLAGGIPYEQYF
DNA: TGTGCCAGCAGTGAACTGGGGCTAGCGGGCGGGATCCCCTACGAGCAGTACTTC

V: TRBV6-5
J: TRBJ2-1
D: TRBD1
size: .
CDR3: CASRDSDDNEQFF
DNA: TGTGCCAGCCGGGACAGCGACGACAATGAGCAGTTCTTC

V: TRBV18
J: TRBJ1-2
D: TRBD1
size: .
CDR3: CASSREEGQGAKGYTF
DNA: TGTGCCAGCTCACGGGAGGAAGGACAGGGGGCCAAGGGCTACACCTTC

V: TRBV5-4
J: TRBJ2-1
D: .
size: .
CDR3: CASSMDVGEQFF
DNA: TGTGCCAGCAGCATGGACGTAGGGGAGCAGTTCTTC

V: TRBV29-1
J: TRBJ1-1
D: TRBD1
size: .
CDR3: CSAAPTGRRSEAFF
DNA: TGCAGCGCCGCGCCGACAGGGCGGAGATCTGAAGCTTTCTTT

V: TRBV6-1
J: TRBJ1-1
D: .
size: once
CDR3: CASSIMNTEAFF
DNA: TGTGCCAGCAGTATCATGAACACTGAAGCTTTCTTT

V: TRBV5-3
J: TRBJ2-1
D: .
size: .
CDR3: CASSMDVGEQFF
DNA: TGTGCCAGCAGCATGGACGTAGGGGAGCAGTTCTTC

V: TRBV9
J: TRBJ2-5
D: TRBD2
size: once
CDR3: CASSPWGGTQETQYF
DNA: TGTGCCAGCAGCCCCTGGGGGGGGACGCAAGAGACCCAGTACTTC

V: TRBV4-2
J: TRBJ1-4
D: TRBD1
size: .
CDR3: CASSQDLQGEKLFF
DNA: TGTGCCAGCAGCCAAGATCTACAGGGGGAAAAACTGTTTTTT

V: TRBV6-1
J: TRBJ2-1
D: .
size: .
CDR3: CASSEWGARNNEQFF
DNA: TGTGCCAGCAGTGAATGGGGCGCCAGAAACAATGAGCAGTTCTTC

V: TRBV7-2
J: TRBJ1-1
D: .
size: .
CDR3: CASSLAGENTEAFF
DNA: TGTGCCAGCAGCTTAGCTGGGGAGAACACTGAAGCTTTCTTT

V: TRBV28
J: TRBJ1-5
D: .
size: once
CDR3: CASSLVRGVDNQPQHF
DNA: TGTGCCAGCAGTTTGGTAAGGGGGGTGGACAATCAGCCCCAGCATTTT

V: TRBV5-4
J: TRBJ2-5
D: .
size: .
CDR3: CASSLYPGSRETQYF
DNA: TGTGCCAGCAGCTTGTATCCAGGGAGTAGGGAGACCCAGTACTTC

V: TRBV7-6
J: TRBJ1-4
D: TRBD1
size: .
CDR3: CASSLGGGVEKLFF
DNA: TGTGCCAGCAGCTTGGGAGGGGGCGTTGAAAAACTGTTTTTT